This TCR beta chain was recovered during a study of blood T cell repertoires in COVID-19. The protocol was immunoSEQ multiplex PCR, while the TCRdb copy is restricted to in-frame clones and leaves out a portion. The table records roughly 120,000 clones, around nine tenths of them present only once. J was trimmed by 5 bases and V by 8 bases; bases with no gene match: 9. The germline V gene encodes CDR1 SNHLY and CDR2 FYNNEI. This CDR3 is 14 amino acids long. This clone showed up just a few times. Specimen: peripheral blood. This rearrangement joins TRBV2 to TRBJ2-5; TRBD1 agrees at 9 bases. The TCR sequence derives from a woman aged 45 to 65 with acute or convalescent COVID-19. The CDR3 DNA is TGTGCCAGCTTATCTACAGGGGGCAGGGAGACCCAGTACTTC. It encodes CASLSTGGRETQYF.